Below are 10 T cell receptor beta chains sequenced from a single sample in a study of blood T cell repertoires in COVID-19 (dated by TCRdb to 2018 to 2021). Library preparation was by the immunoSEQ multiplex PCR assay. TCRdb retrieved this table from immuneACCESS and kept in-frame rearrangements only. Not all clones are present; in checked studies, unresolved V genes account for under half, and no reason is known for the remainder. The sample table holds roughly 120,000 clones, of which approximately 84% were seen once. In total, the top ten clones hold approximately 1.3% of the sample. The sample was peripheral blood. Source of these receptors: a middle-aged man with acute or convalescent COVID-19.

The chain carries TRBV27 and TRBJ1-5; 9 bases agree with TRBD1. CDR1 is MNHEY and CDR2 is SMNVEV in the germline V gene (reference sequence). The CDR3 totals 14 residues. Trimming removed 6 bases from V and 7 bases from J; junction bases left unmatched: 7. The CDR3 DNA follows: TGTGCCAGCAGATTACAGGGGGCAGGGCAGCCCCAGCATTTT. Translation: CASRLQGAGQPQHF.

The J gene is TRBJ2-7, the V gene TRBV15; TRBD1 matches 9 bases. V lost 0 bases and J lost 3; bases outside the gene matches: 6. Germline V gives CDR1 LNHNV, CDR2 YYDKDF (reference sequence). CDR3 length equals 16 residues. CDR3 coding DNA: TGTGCCACCAGCAGAGATCTGCGGGACAGGGTCTACGAGCAGTACTTC. Its protein is CATSRDLRDRVYEQYF.

The gene calls are TRBV24-1 and TRBJ1-2, with 10 bases aligning to TRBD1. The germline V gene encodes CDR1 KGHDR and CDR2 SFDVKD. CDR3 size: 14 residues. With V trimmed by 4 bases and J by 5 bases, 3 bases remained unmatched. The CDR3 region has the DNA TGTGCCACCAGTGACGCGGACAGGGGGTATGGCTACACCTTC. This codes for CATSDADRGYGYTF.

The J gene is TRBJ2-7, the V gene TRBV7-2, with 7 bases fitting TRBD1. J gave up 3 bases and V 5 bases, and 10 bases lay outside the gene matches. This CDR3 is 15 amino acids long. Per the germline V gene, CDR1 is SGHTA and CDR2 is FQGNSA. CDR3: CASSLPGTEFYEQYF. In DNA form, the CDR3 reads TGTGCCAGCAGCCTCCCCGGGACAGAATTCTACGAGCAGTACTTC.

The chain uses TRBV11-2 and TRBJ2-1; 7 nucleotides align to TRBD2. The CDR3 covers 16 residues. The V gene end was trimmed by 3 bases and the J gene end by 3 bases; junction bases not matched to a gene: 8. From germline, CDR1 is SGHAT and CDR2 FQNNGV. CDR3 protein: CASSLGPQRGYNEQFF. Written as DNA, the CDR3 is TGTGCCAGCAGCTTGGGGCCCCAGCGGGGCTACAATGAGCAGTTCTTC. The full variable domain, rest sourced from reference TRBV11-2 and TRBJ2-1, is EAGVAQSPRYKIIEKRQSVAFWCNPISGHATLYWYQQILGQGPKLLIQFQNNGVVDDSQLPKDRFSAERLKGVDSTLKIQPAKLEDSAVYLCASSLGPQRGYNEQFFGPGTRLTVL.

V usage is TRBV7-2 and J usage is TRBJ1-1; 9 nucleotides agree with TRBD1. The trim removed 3 bases at V and 4 bases at J, leaving 12 bases unmatched. The CDR3 has 17 amino acids. Germline CDR1 and CDR2: SGHTA and FQGNSA. CDR3 residues: CASSLRPGQGRSTEAFF. The CDR3 coding sequence is TGTGCCAGCAGCTTGCGGCCGGGACAGGGCCGGTCCACTGAAGCTTTCTTT. Looking up the rest from reference TRBV7-2 and TRBJ1-1 gives the full variable domain: GAGVSQSPSNKVTEKGKDVELRCDPISGHTALYWYRQSLGQGLEFLIYFQGNSAPDKSGLPSDRFSAERTGGSVSTLTIQRTQQEDSAVYLCASSLRPGQGRSTEAFFGQGTRLTVV.

CDR3 region: CASRRGPSSGELFF. The CDR3 DNA sequence: TGTGCCAGCAGAAGGGGCCCAAGTTCCGGGGAGCTGTTTTTT. This sequence joins TRBV7-2 and TRBJ2-2, with D possibly TRBD1 on 5 matching bases. The V gene's germline CDR1 is SGHTA and CDR2 FQGNSA. V dropped 6 bases and J dropped 6 bases, with 14 bases sitting between them. The CDR3 has 14 amino acids.

The chain recombines TRBV5-4 with TRBJ1-6, with 8 bases that match TRBD1. CDR1 SGHNT and CDR2 YYREEE come from the germline V gene (reference sequence). With V trimmed by 4 bases and J by 10 bases, 10 bases remained unmatched. The CDR3 is made up of 15 amino acids. CDR3 protein: CASSRADRVGSPLHF. Written as DNA, the CDR3 is TGTGCCAGCAGCCGAGCGGACAGGGTAGGGTCACCCCTCCACTTT.

This rearrangement joins TRBV9 to TRBJ1-6; TRBD1 aligns across 12 bases. CDR1 and CDR2 (germline): SGDLS, YYNGEE. The trim removed 3 bases at V and 10 bases at J, leaving 11 bases unmatched. CDR3 size: 17 residues. The CDR3 protein is CASSDRDRGRRGSPLHF. The CDR3 DNA sequence: TGTGCCAGCAGCGACCGGGACAGGGGGCGCCGTGGGTCACCCCTCCACTTT.

The genes are TRBV6-5 and TRBJ1-1; the match to TRBD1 covers 7 bases. The CDR3 spans 14 residues. Losses at the gene ends were 6 bases for V and 2 bases for J; bases not matched to a gene: 6. CDR1 and CDR2 (germline): MNHEY, SVGAGI. Here the CDR3 reads CASRRRQGNTEAFF. The CDR3 DNA sequence: TGTGCCAGCAGGCGCCGACAGGGAAACACTGAAGCTTTCTTT.